The 10 T cell receptor beta chains below come from one sample, sequenced in a study of blood T cell repertoires in COVID-19. TCRdb's copy holds only in-frame clones and misses some; the assay was immunoSEQ multiplex PCR. Here the sample spans roughly 100,000 clones, about 86% being singletons. The sequencing input was peripheral blood. Every receptor here comes from a human donor in a cohort sampled during active COVID-19.

J is TRBJ2-2 and V is TRBV6-5; D is perhaps TRBD1 (8 bases). The V end was cut by 9 bases, the J end by 5 bases, with 16 bases between. CDR1 is MNHEY and CDR2 is SVGAGI in the germline V gene. The CDR3 loop spans 14 amino acids. CDR3 nucleotides: TGTGCCAGTACGCTACAGGGGGGGACCGGGGAGCTGTTTTTT. The encoded protein is CASTLQGGTGELFF.

V and J are TRBV2 and TRBJ1-2; D perhaps matches TRBD1 (5 bases). CDR3 length: 12 residues. Germline CDR1 SNHLY, CDR2 FYNNEI. Trimming shortened V by 7 bases and J by 7 bases, and 13 bases separated the two germline ends. CDR3 nucleotide sequence: TGTGCCAGCATGGTAGGGGTGCGTGGCTACACCTTC. Translated: CASMVGVRGYTF.

The rearrangement joins TRBV11-2 to TRBJ2-1, with a weak D call TRBD2 (7 bases). The length of the CDR3 is 15 residues. V was shortened by 0 bases and J by 8 bases, with 14 bases between the two germline ends. The germline gives CDR1 SGHAT, CDR2 FQNNGV. The CDR3 is CASSLEGRGIDEQFF. The CDR3 coding sequence is TGTGCCAGCAGCTTAGAGGGGAGGGGGATCGATGAGCAGTTCTTC.

The rearrangement uses TRBV20-1 and TRBJ2-7, with D possibly TRBD1 on 6 matching bases. The CDR3 loop spans 11 amino acids. Trimming shortened V by 6 bases and J by 4 bases, and 10 bases separated the two germline ends. Germline V gene sequence: CDR1 DFQATT, CDR2 SNEGSKA (reference sequence). The CDR3 here is CSATQGYEQYF. The DNA of the CDR3 is TGCAGTGCAACACAGGGATACGAGCAGTACTTC.

The gene calls are TRBV20-1 and TRBJ1-1; D is uncertain. The CDR3 sequence is 13 residues long. V was cut by 3 bases and J by 2 bases, with 10 bases left in between. Germline V gene sequence: CDR1 DFQATT, CDR2 SNEGSKA (reference sequence). In nucleotides, the CDR3 is TGCAGTGCTAGTTGGAACAGCAACACTGAAGCTTTCTTT. Its protein is CSASWNSNTEAFF.

Concerning this clone itself: The same CDR3 is also encoded by other DNA sequences in this sample. The chain joins TRBV7-2 to TRBJ2-5, with 7 bases lining up with TRBD1. This CDR3 has 14 amino acids. V trimming: 0 bases; J trimming: 2 bases; junction bases outside the gene matches: 0. Germline V gene data show CDR1 as SGHTA and CDR2 as FQGNSA. DNA of the CDR3: TGTGCCAGCAGCTTAGCACAGGGGCAAGAGACCCAGTACTTC. This encodes CASSLAQGQETQYF.

The chain joins TRBV28 to TRBJ1-3, with D tentatively TRBD1 (6 bases). The CDR3 totals 16 residues. CDR1 and CDR2 from the germline V gene are MDHEN and SYDVKM. V lost 6 bases to trimming and J lost 4 bases, with 19 bases between them. CDR3 coding DNA: TGTGCCAGCAGCCTCCCGGCGAGGGGGGGAGGAAACACCATATATTTT. It codes for CASSLPARGGGNTIYF.

This chain uses TRBV9 with TRBJ2-5, with a weak D call TRBD2 (5 bases). Germline CDR1 SGDLS, CDR2 YYNGEE. The CDR3 extends over 14 amino acids. V was trimmed by 0 bases and J by 2 bases, leaving 8 bases between them. For the CDR3, the DNA is TGTGCCAGCAGCGTAGGGCAGCGGCAAGAGACCCAGTACTTC. Translated, it gives CASSVGQRQETQYF.

This clone was detected once. CDR3 DNA sequence: TGCGCCAGCAGCTTGGGCGTTCTGAACACTGAAGCTTTCTTT. Amino acids: CASSLGVLNTEAFF. J is TRBJ1-1 and V is TRBV5-1; no firm D call. Between the trimmed V and J ends, which lost 0 bases and 0 bases, there was a span of 6 bases. CDR1 and CDR2 (germline): SGHRS, YFSETQ. This CDR3 contains 14 residues. Complete variable domain (other parts from reference TRBV5-1 and TRBJ1-1): KAGVTQTPRYLIKTRGQQVTLSCSPISGHRSVSWYQQTPGQGLQFLFEYFSETQRNKGNFPGRFSGRQFSNSRSEMNVSTLELGDSALYLCASSLGVLNTEAFFGQGTRLTVV.

Turning to this clone: A junction end diverges from the germline sequence, so it may reflect a read error. This chain joins TRBV18 and TRBJ1-3; D is perhaps TRBD1 (5 bases). CDR1 and CDR2 (germline): KGHSH, LQKENI. CDR3 length: 15 amino acids. The CDR3 bases are TGTGCCAGCTCACCACCAACAGGATCCGGAAAAACCATATATTTT. Protein product: CASSPPTGSGKTIYF.